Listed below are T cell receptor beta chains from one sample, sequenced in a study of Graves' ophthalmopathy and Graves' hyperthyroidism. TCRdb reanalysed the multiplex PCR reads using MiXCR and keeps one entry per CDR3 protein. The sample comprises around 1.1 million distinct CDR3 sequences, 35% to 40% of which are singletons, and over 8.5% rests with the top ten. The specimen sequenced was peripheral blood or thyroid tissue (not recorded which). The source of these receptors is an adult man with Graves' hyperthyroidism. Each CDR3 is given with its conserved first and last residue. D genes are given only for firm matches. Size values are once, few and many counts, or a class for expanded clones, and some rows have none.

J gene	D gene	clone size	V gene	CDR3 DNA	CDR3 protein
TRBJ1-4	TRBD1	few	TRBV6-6	TGTGCCAGCAGGAGGGACAGGGCTAATGAAAAACTGTTTTTT	CASRRDRANEKLFF
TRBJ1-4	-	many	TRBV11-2	TGTGCCAGCAGCTTAGTCTCGGGGGTGACGGAAAAACTGTTTTTT	CASSLVSGVTEKLFF
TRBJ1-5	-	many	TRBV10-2	TGCGCCAGCAGTTCAGGCAGGGTCCAGCCCCAGCATTTT	CASSSGRVQPQHF
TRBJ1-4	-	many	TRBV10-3	TGTGCCATCAGTGAGTCCCCGGCGGGATCGGACGAAAAACTGTTTTTT	CAISESPAGSDEKLFF
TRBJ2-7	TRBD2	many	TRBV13	TGTGCCAGCAGAGCGGGAGGGTCCTACGAGCAGTACTTC	CASRAGGSYEQYF
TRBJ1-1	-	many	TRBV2	TGTGCCAGCAGTGTTCCAACCTCTATAGGGGCTTTCTTT	CASSVPTSIGAFF
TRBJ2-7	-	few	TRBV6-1	TGTGCCAGCAGTGAAGTTATAGGAGGGTCCGAGCAGTACTTC	CASSEVIGGSEQYF
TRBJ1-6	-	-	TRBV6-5	TGTGCCAGCAGAGACGGACTCCACACATCGCCCCTCCACTTT	CASRDGLHTSPLHF
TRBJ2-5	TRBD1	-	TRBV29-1	TGCAGCGCCTGGGTAGGGGGCCAGGAGACCCAGTACTTC	CSAWVGGQETQYF
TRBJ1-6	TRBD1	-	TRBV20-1	TGCAGTGCTAGTGCAGGGGGGAACACACCCCTCCACTTT	CSASAGGNTPLHF
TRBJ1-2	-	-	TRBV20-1	TGCAGTGCTAGAGATAGTACAGGATCTTATGGCTACACCTTC	CSARDSTGSYGYTF
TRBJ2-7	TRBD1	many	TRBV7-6	TGTGCCAGCAGCACCGGACAGGGGGCTTGGTACGAGCAGTACTTC	CASSTGQGAWYEQYF
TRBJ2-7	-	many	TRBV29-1	TGCAGCGTGCCCGGGTTACAGGGCTACGAGCAGTACTTC	CSVPGLQGYEQYF
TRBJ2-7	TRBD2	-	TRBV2	TGTGCTAGTAGCGGGAGACGCTACGAGCAGTACTTC	CASSGRRYEQYF
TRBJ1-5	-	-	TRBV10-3	TGTGCCATCAGTGAGTCCGATCGCAGGGTGAATCAGCCCCAGCATTTT	CAISESDRRVNQPQHF
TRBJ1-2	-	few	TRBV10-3	TGTGCCATCAGTGAGTCCCCCAGCACTGAAGATGGCTACACCTTC	CAISESPSTEDGYTF
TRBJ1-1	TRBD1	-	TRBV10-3	TGTGCCAGCAGTGACAGGGACAGGGTCGGGAACACTGAAGCTTTCTTT	CASSDRDRVGNTEAFF
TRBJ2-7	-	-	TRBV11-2	TGTGCCAGCAGCTTAGAGCACCCTAGTCACTACGAGCAGTACTTC	CASSLEHPSHYEQYF
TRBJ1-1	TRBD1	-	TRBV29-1	TGCAGCGTTGTGGGACAGTATTACACTGAAGCTTTCTTT	CSVVGQYYTEAFF
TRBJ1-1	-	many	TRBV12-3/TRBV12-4	TGTGCCAGCAGTTCCCCAGGGGCGGGGAACACTGAAGCTTTCTTT	CASSSPGAGNTEAFF
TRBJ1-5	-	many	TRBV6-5	TGTGCCAGCAGACGAACACGAGTCAATCAGCCCCAGCATTTT	CASRRTRVNQPQHF
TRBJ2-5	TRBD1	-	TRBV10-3	TGTGCCATCAGACCCGGGACAGGGGTAGAGACCCAGTACTTC	CAIRPGTGVETQYF
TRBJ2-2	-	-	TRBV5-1	TGCGCCAGCAAACCGGGACGAACGAACACCGGGGAGCTGTTTTTT	CASKPGRTNTGELFF
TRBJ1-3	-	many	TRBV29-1	TGCAGCGTTGAGTCGGGGGCTGATGGAAACACCATATATTTT	CSVESGADGNTIYF
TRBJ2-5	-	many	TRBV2	TGTGCCAGCAACAAGCTCCAAGAGACCCAGTACTTC	CASNKLQETQYF
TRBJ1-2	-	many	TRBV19	TGTGCCTCCAAAGACAGAGCTAACTATGGCTACACCTTC	CASKDRANYGYTF
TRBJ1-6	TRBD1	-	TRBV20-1	TGCAGTGCTCCCCCCGGACAGGGGATAAACTATAATTCACCCCTCCACTTT	CSAPPGQGINYNSPLHF
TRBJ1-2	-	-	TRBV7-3	TGTGCCAGCAGCCCGGGGCCGGTCGGCCAGAACTATGGCTACACCTTC	CASSPGPVGQNYGYTF
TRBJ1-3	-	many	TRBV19	TGTGCCACCGCGGACAGCTGGCCTACCGGAAACACCATATATTTT	CATADSWPTGNTIYF
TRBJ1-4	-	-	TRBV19	TGTGCCAGTAGTAGACGGGCAATTAATGAAAAACTGTTTTTT	CASSRRAINEKLFF
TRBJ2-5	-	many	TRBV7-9	TGTGCCAGCAGCTTTGCCGACAGCCAAGAGACCCAGTACTTC	CASSFADSQETQYF
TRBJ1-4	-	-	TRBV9	TGTGCCAGCAGTGGGCCGTTAGCGGGGAATGGAGAAAAACTGTTTTTT	CASSGPLAGNGEKLFF
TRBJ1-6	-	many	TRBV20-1	TGCAGTCCCAAATCGGCGTACTATAATTCACCCCTCCACTTT	CSPKSAYYNSPLHF
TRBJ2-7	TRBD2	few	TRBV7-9	TGTGCCAGCAGCTTAGGTACTAGCGGGTTTCCCTACGAGCAGTACTTC	CASSLGTSGFPYEQYF
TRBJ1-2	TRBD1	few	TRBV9	TGTGCCAGCAGCCCTTCTACAGGGGAAAGCTATGGCTACACCTTC	CASSPSTGESYGYTF
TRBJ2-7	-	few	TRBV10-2	-	CASILGSGVPYEQYF
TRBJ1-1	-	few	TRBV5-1	TGCGCCAGCAGCTTGGGGGACCGAGGTGAAGCTTTCTTT	CASSLGDRGEAFF
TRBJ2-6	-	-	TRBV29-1	TGCAGCGTTGTCGAGGTGAACACTGAAGCTTTC	CSVVEVNTEAF
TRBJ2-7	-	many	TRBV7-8	TGTGCCAGCAGCTTATTCGGCGGGCCCTACGAGCAGTACTTC	CASSLFGGPYEQYF
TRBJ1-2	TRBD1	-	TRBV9	TGTGCCAGCAGCCCCACGGGACAGGGGCGGGATGGCTACACCTTC	CASSPTGQGRDGYTF
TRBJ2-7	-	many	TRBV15	TGTGCCACCAGCAGACAGGCTTCCTACGAGCAGTACTTC	CATSRQASYEQYF
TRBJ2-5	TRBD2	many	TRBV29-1	TGCAGCGTTGAGTGGGGGGGAGAGACCCAGTACTTC	CSVEWGGETQYF
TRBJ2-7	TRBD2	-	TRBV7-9	TGTGCCAGCAACCAAGATGGGGACTACCTCGGCGAGCAGTACTTC	CASNQDGDYLGEQYF
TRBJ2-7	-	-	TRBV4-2	TGTGCCAGCAGCCAAGTAGAGCAGGGCTACGAGCAGTACTTC	CASSQVEQGYEQYF
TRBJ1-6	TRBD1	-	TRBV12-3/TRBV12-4	TGTGCCAGCAGGGGGACAGGTGCGAATTCACCCCTCCACTTT	CASRGTGANSPLHF